What follows are 26 T cell receptor beta chains derived from one specimen sequenced in a study of T cells after posttransplantation cyclophosphamide. The repertoire was sequenced with immunoSEQ multiplex PCR; TCRdb's copy has only in-frame clones and lacks some. The sample contains approximately 32,000 clones, roughly 90% of which appear only once. Sequenced material: PBMCs. Receptors originate from a woman aged 40 to 50 with a blood cancer, CMV-positive, and with a related stem cell donor.

This clone was observed a handful of times. The J gene is TRBJ2-2, the V gene TRBV9; a possible D gene is TRBD1 (6 bases). The CDR3 is made up of 14 amino acids. V was cut by 3 bases and J by 8 bases, with 14 bases left in between. Germline V lookup: CDR1 SGDLS, CDR2 YYNGEE. CDR3 sequence (DNA): TGTGCCAGCAGCGGAGGGGGAACAGGGGGGGAGCTGTTTTTT. It encodes CASSGGGTGGELFF.

The V gene is TRBV7-3, the J gene TRBJ1-1; D is unresolved. This CDR3 is built from 15 residues. Germline CDR1 and CDR2: SGHTA and FQGTGA. Trimming removed 1 base from V and 2 bases from J, with 11 bases in between. The CDR3 sequence is CASSLMEVTNTEAFF. In DNA form, the CDR3 reads TGTGCCAGCAGCTTAATGGAGGTGACTAACACTGAAGCTTTCTTT.

As regards this clone: The same CDR3 is also encoded by other DNA sequences in this sample. The V call is TRBV11-2, the J call TRBJ2-7; D is ambiguous. There are 13 residues in the CDR3. The germline gives CDR1 SGHAT, CDR2 FQNNGV. The V end was cut by 5 bases, the J end by 3 bases, with 11 bases between. The CDR3 here is CASSPDTFYEQYF. The CDR3 DNA reads as TGTGCCAGCAGCCCAGACACTTTCTACGAGCAGTACTTC.

The chain has TRBV2 and TRBJ1-1; a weak D match, TRBD1 (6 bases). Germline V gives CDR1 SNHLY, CDR2 FYNNEI. The ends were cut back, 3 bases at V and 3 bases at J, with 11 bases in the middle. The CDR3 covers 14 residues. The CDR3 DNA is TGTGCCAGCAGTGAGAAGTACAGGGACACTGAAGCTTTCTTT. This encodes CASSEKYRDTEAFF.

The rearrangement uses TRBV10-2 and TRBJ2-1, with TRBD2 matching over 12 bases. The J segment lost 6 bases and the V segment lost 6 bases, leaving 9 bases of the junction unmatched. The CDR3 spans 16 residues. In germline, CDR1 is WSHSY, CDR2 SAAADI. This CDR3 is CASSRSGTSGPNEQFF. The CDR3, as DNA: TGCGCCAGCAGCCGGTCCGGGACTAGCGGGCCCAATGAGCAGTTCTTC.

The chain is built from TRBV5-5 and TRBJ1-4; D is uncertain. CDR1 is SGHKS and CDR2 is YYEKEE in the germline V gene (reference sequence). The CDR3 has 14 residues. Trimming cost V 0 bases and J 8 bases, with 11 bases left between them. The CDR3 DNA follows: TGTGCCAGCAGCTTGGCACCGGGAGGGGAAAAACTGTTTTTT. Residues: CASSLAPGGEKLFF.

The chain uses TRBV7-9 and TRBJ1-4; the D gene is possibly TRBD1 (5 bases). With 1 base removed from V and 3 bases from J, the gap between germline ends came to 12 bases. CDR3 length: 16 residues. CDR1 and CDR2 (germline): SEHNR, FQNEAQ (reference sequence). As DNA, the CDR3 is TGTGCCAGCAGCTTAGTAGGGGCAGCTCCTAATGAAAAACTGTTTTTT. It encodes CASSLVGAAPNEKLFF.

CDR3 in DNA: TGCGCCAGCAGCCAAGATGCGGGTTCGCGGTCCGAGCAGTACTTC. Translated, it gives CASSQDAGSRSEQYF. This chain uses TRBV4-3 with TRBJ2-7; perhaps TRBD2 as D (5 bases). Trimming cost V 0 bases and J 6 bases, with 15 bases left between them. The CDR3 extends over 15 amino acids. The germline CDR1 and CDR2 sequences are LGHNA and YSLEER.

The chain combines TRBV19 with TRBJ1-5; possibly TRBD1 for D (5 bases). Trimming took off 9 bases at V and 0 bases at J, with 12 bases between the two ends. CDR3 length: 14 residues. Germline V CDR1 and CDR2: LNHDA, SQIVND (reference sequence). CDR3 in amino acids: CASLDSHSNQPQHF. The CDR3 coding sequence is TGTGCCAGCCTAGACAGTCATAGCAATCAGCCCCAGCATTTT. Combining the CDR3 with reference TRBV19 and TRBJ1-5 gives the whole variable domain DGGITQSPKYLFRKEGQNVTLSCEQNLNHDAMYWYRQDPGQGLRLIYYSQIVNDFQKGDIAEGYSVSREKKESFPLTVTSAQKNPTAFYLCASLDSHSNQPQHFGDGTRLSIL.

The V gene is TRBV11-2, the J gene TRBJ2-4; 9 bases fit TRBD1. V dropped 3 bases and J dropped 3; count of bases not matched to a gene: 9. The CDR3 has 17 residues. Germline V lookup: CDR1 SGHAT, CDR2 FQNNGV. The CDR3 sequence: CASSFPNRDRVKNIQYF. The CDR3 DNA reads TGTGCCAGCAGCTTCCCTAATCGGGACAGGGTCAAAAACATTCAGTACTTC.

The chain combines TRBV5-1 with TRBJ1-2; TRBD1 matches 7 bases. J gave up 4 bases and V 0 bases, and 0 bases lay outside the gene matches. The CDR3 loop spans 13 amino acids. CDR1 and CDR2 from the germline V gene are SGHRS and YFSETQ. The CDR3 coding sequence is TGCGCCAGCAGCTTGGAGGGGGCCTATGGCTACACCTTC. This encodes CASSLEGAYGYTF.

This clone was seen once. The chain is built from TRBV6-1 and TRBJ2-7; D may be TRBD1 (5 bases). This CDR3 is built from 11 residues. The germline gives CDR1 MNHNS, CDR2 SASEGT. The ends were cut back, 8 bases at V and 2 bases at J, with 7 bases in the middle. The CDR3 spells CASLGPYEQYF. In DNA, the CDR3 is TGTGCCAGCCTGGGGCCCTACGAGCAGTACTTC.

The chain recombines TRBV4-1 with TRBJ2-5, with 8 bases matching TRBD2. The V segment lost 6 bases and the J segment 5 bases; nucleotides outside the gene matches: 5. This CDR3 spans 13 amino acids. Germline loops: CDR1 MGHRA, CDR2 YSYEKL. This chain's CDR3 is CASSRGGVETQYF. CDR3 in DNA: TGCGCCAGCAGTCGGGGGGGGGTGGAGACCCAGTACTTC.

The count of this clone is one. This chain connects TRBV2 to TRBJ2-1, with D unclear. Germline V gene lookup returns CDR1 SNHLY and CDR2 FYNNEI. With 7 bases removed from V and 10 bases from J, the gap between germline ends came to 11 bases. This CDR3 contains 11 residues. Here the CDR3 reads CASNEESEQFF. In DNA, the CDR3 is TGTGCCAGCAACGAGGAATCCGAGCAGTTCTTC.

The chain combines TRBV28 with TRBJ2-7, with 8 bases aligning to TRBD1. Germline V gene data show CDR1 as MDHEN and CDR2 as SYDVKM. This CDR3 has 13 amino acids. V was clipped by 3 bases and J by 7 bases; unmatched bases: 5. CDR3 nucleotide sequence: TGTGCCAGCAGTTTCGGACAGGGCGGAGAGCAGTACTTC. This codes for CASSFGQGGEQYF.

The chain carries TRBV6-1 and TRBJ2-1, with 11 bases fitting TRBD2. V shed 4 bases and J 0 bases; nucleotides not matched to a gene: 5. Germline CDR1 is MNHNS and CDR2 is SASEGT. The CDR3 is 17 amino acids. The CDR3 is CASSVTSGGSSYNEQFF. The CDR3 DNA reads as TGTGCCAGCAGTGTTACTAGCGGGGGCTCCTCCTACAATGAGCAGTTCTTC.

J is TRBJ2-1 and V is TRBV5-1; 9 bases agree with TRBD2. J lost 4 bases, V lost 4 bases, and 3 bases had no gene match. The CDR3 runs 14 residues. CDR1 SGHRS and CDR2 YFSETQ come from the germline V gene. The CDR3 DNA follows: TGCGCCAGCAGCCAGAGCGGGGGGTACAATGAGCAGTTCTTC. Amino acids: CASSQSGGYNEQFF.

Comments on this clone: The same CDR3 is also encoded by other DNA sequences in this sample. This sequence joins TRBV6-6 and TRBJ1-4, with 8 nucleotides matching TRBD1. This CDR3 has 14 residues. Germline V lookup: CDR1 MNHNY, CDR2 SVGAGI (reference sequence). Trimming cost V 6 bases and J 3 bases; bases outside gene matches: 3. CDR3 in amino acids: CASSRTGSNEKLFF. CDR3 sequence (DNA): TGTGCCAGCAGCCGGACAGGGTCTAATGAAAAACTGTTTTTT.

This sequence joins TRBV27 and TRBJ2-7; 7 bases agree with TRBD2. The V gene's germline CDR1 is MNHEY and CDR2 SMNVEV (reference sequence). The CDR3 loop spans 14 amino acids. V trimming: 2 bases; J trimming: 3 bases; junction bases outside the gene matches: 4. The CDR3 sequence is CASSLQGGFYEQYF. In nucleotides, the CDR3 is TGTGCCAGCAGTTTACAGGGAGGGTTCTACGAGCAGTACTTC.

This clone was observed once. This CDR3 is CASSLGAAGPDTQYF. The CDR3 DNA is TGTGCCAGCAGCTTAGGAGCGGCGGGTCCAGATACGCAGTATTTT. This sequence joins TRBV11-1 and TRBJ2-3; TRBD2 might be the D (5 bases). Germline lookup yields CDR1 SGHAT and CDR2 FQDESV (reference sequence). The CDR3 sequence is 15 residues long. Trimming cost V 1 base and J 4 bases, with 12 bases left between them.

The chain carries TRBV5-4 and TRBJ2-7; TRBD2 agrees at 13 bases. Unmatched junction bases numbered 4, after V lost 4 bases and J lost 0 bases. CDR3 length equals 16 residues. CDR1 is SGHNT and CDR2 is YYREEE in the germline V gene (reference sequence). CDR3 amino acids: CASSPGLAGSSYEQYF. In DNA, the CDR3 is TGTGCCAGCAGCCCGGGACTAGCGGGGAGCTCCTACGAGCAGTACTTC.

V gene TRBV15 combines with J gene TRBJ2-3, with a possible D match to TRBD2 (6 bases). The ends were cut back, 0 bases at V and 6 bases at J, with 10 bases in the middle. This CDR3 contains 14 residues. Germline V gene data show CDR1 as LNHNV and CDR2 as YYDKDF (reference sequence). CDR3 sequence: CATSRDLGGDTQYF. The CDR3 DNA follows: TGTGCCACCAGCAGAGATCTCGGAGGGGATACGCAGTATTTT.

CDR3 DNA: TGTGCCAGCTCACCCTCGCGGGGTCAGGCCTACGAGCAGTACTTC. This sequence encodes CASSPSRGQAYEQYF. The V call is TRBV18, the J call TRBJ2-7; tentatively, D is TRBD2 (6 bases). Between the trimmed V and J ends, which lost 3 bases and 2 bases, there was a span of 14 bases. There are 15 residues in the CDR3. Germline V gene sequence: CDR1 KGHSH, CDR2 LQKENI.

J is TRBJ2-7 and V is TRBV6-5, with 7 bases that match TRBD2. The germline V gene encodes CDR1 MNHEY and CDR2 SVGAGI. The CDR3 has 14 amino acids. The V gene end was trimmed by 2 bases and the J gene end by 5 bases; junction bases not matched to a gene: 6. For the CDR3, the DNA is TGTGCCAGCAGTTACGGGGGGGTAAGTGACGAGCAGTACTTC. Translated, it gives CASSYGGVSDEQYF.

This chain uses TRBV19 with TRBJ1-2; a weak D match, TRBD1 (5 bases). V gave up 1 base and J gave up 4 bases, with 19 bases separating them. The CDR3 is 17 residues long. The germline V gene encodes CDR1 LNHDA and CDR2 SQIVND (reference sequence). This CDR3 reads CASSIVGRTGTFYGYTF. Here the CDR3 DNA reads TGTGCCAGTAGTATAGTTGGCAGAACAGGAACCTTCTATGGCTACACCTTC.

This rearrangement joins TRBV7-9 to TRBJ2-7; TRBD1 aligns across 9 bases. The CDR3 contains 19 residues. V lost 4 bases to trimming and J lost 2 bases; unmatched junction nucleotides: 18. Germline CDR1 reads SEHNR; CDR2 reads FQNEAQ (reference sequence). CDR3 sequence reads: CASSSRGDRVRVYPYEQYF. CDR3 coding DNA: TGTGCCAGCAGCTCTCGGGGGGACAGGGTTCGCGTGTATCCCTACGAGCAGTACTTC.